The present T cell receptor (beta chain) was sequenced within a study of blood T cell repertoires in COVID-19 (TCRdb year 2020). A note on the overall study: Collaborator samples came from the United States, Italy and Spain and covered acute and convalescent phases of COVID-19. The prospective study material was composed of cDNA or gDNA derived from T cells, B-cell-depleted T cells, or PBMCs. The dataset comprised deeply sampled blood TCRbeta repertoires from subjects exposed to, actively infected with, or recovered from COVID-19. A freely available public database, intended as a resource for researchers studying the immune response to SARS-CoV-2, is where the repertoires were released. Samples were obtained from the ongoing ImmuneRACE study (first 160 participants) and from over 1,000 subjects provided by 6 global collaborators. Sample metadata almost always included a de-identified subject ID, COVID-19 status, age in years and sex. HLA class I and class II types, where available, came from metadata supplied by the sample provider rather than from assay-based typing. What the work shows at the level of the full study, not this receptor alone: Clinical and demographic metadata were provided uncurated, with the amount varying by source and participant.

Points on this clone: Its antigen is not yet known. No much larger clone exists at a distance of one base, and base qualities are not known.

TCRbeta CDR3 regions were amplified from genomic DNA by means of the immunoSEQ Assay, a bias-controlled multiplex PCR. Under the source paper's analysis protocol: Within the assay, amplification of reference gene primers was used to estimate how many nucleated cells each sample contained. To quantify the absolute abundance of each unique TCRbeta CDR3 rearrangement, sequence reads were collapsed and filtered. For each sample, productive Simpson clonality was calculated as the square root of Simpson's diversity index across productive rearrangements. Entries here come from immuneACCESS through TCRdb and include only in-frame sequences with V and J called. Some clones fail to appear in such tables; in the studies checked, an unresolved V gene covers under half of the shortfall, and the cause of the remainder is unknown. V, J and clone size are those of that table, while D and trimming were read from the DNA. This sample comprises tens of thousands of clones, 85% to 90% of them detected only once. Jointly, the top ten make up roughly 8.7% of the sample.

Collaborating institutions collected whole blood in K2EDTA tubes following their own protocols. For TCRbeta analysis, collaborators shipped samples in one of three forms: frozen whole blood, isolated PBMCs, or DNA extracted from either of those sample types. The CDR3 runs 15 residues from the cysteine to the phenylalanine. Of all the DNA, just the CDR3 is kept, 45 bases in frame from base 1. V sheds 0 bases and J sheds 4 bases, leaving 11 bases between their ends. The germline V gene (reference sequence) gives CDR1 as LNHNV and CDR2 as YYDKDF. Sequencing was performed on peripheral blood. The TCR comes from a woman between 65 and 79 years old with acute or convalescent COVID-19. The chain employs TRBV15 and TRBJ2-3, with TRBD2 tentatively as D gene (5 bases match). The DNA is TGTGCCACCAGCAGAGATTTGGAGGTCGCAGATACGCAGTATTTT. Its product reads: CATSRDLEVADTQYF. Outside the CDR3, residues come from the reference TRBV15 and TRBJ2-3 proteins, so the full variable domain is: DAMVIQNPRYQVTQFGKPVTLSCSQTLNHNVMYWYQQKSSQAPKLLFHYYDKDFNNEADTPDNFQSRRPNTSFCFLDIRSPGLGDTAMYLCATSRDLEVADTQYFGPGTRLTVL.